Listed below are T cell receptor beta chains from one sample, sequenced in a study of shared clonotypes between healthy human individuals. The repertoire was sequenced with immunoSEQ multiplex PCR; TCRdb's copy has only in-frame clones and lacks some. The data contain some 2,000,000 clones, roughly 94% of them singletons. Material for sequencing was naive CD4+ T cells sorted from blood. The receptors stem from a man younger than 35 in good health. Both conserved end residues are part of each CDR3.

CASSPTGGNYGYTF | TRBV5-1
CASSQGTGHTDTQYF | TRBV6-5
CSIRRDRGTGELFF | TRBV29-1
CAISEGGPYEQYF | TRBV10-3
CASSIQGSMNTEAFF | TRBV2
CASNRGAGSGNTGELFF | TRBV7-2
CASSSDRVNQPQHF | TRBV5-5
CASSQSGGGQPQHF | TRBV4-1
CASSRRTPQETQYF | TRBV7-2
CASSVLGQETQYF | TRBV10-1
CASRGQGFAEQFF | TRBV2
CASSPTGTSGETQYF | TRBV13
CAQLEVPEAFF | TRBV25-1
CASSSDRDGGYTF | TRBV5-1
CASSLSRDTHYEQYF | TRBV28
CASSLAGNYGYTF | TRBV7-2
CASSETGYNEQFF | TRBV6-1
CASSSDRTGEAFF | TRBV11-2
CASSFLQGSSGANVLTF | TRBV5-6
CASSPSRESYEQYF | TRBV11-3
CASSQEGDF | TRBV4-3
CASSRRDSGNEKLFF | TRBV7-9
CASSPVPGAGELFF | TRBV6-6
CASTLRGEYNSPLHF | TRBV5-4